This T cell receptor beta chain was observed in a study of blood T cell repertoires in COVID-19. As for the study in general: The cDNA or gDNA used as material had been derived from T cells, B-cell-depleted T cells, or PBMCs.

The CDR3 has 15 residues. Trimming removed 2 bases from V and 1 base from J, with 9 bases in between. CDR1 and CDR2 from the germline V gene are SGDLS and YYNGEE. This study enrolled people aged 18 to 89 from around 25 US geographic areas. Assay: immunoSEQ multiplex PCR; the TCRdb copy retains only in-frame clones and omits some. The repertoire includes about 310,000 clones, 89% of them detected once, and about 8.4% sits in the top ten. This rearrangement joins TRBV9 to TRBJ1-4, with D perhaps matching TRBD1 (6 bases). This receptor was identified in a woman younger than 45 who had recovered from COVID-19. Sample: PBMCs or T cells enriched from blood (not recorded which). CDR3: CASSVGGQTNEKLFF. CDR3 nucleotides: TGTGCCAGCAGCGTCGGGGGGCAAACTAATGAAAAACTGTTTTTT.